One and the same sample provided the 17 T cell receptor beta chains below, sequenced in a study of Ad26.COV2.S vaccination and SARS-CoV-2 variants. Libraries were prepared by immunoSEQ multiplex PCR; TCRdb keeps only in-frame clonotypes and omits some of them. The sample records a few hundred thousand clones, 80% to 90% being singletons. Treatment noted: around 19 received Ad26.COV2.S at low or high dose, single or two shots; five or six received placebo; per-sample allocation not given. Sampling took place 63 days after the first vaccine or placebo injection. The sample here was peripheral blood, taken in a trial of Ad26.COV2.S vaccine versus placebo. Receptor source: a person between 18 and 65 years old who received the Ad26.COV2.S COVID-19 vaccine or a placebo.

The rearrangement links TRBV2 to TRBJ1-2; possible D gene TRBD1, 5 bases. The CDR3 spans 12 residues. Germline V gives CDR1 SNHLY, CDR2 FYNNEI. V lost 6 bases, J lost 4 bases, and 9 bases lay in between. The CDR3 reads CASSPRGYGYTF. CDR3 sequence (DNA): TGTGCCAGCAGCCCGAGGGGCTATGGCTACACCTTC.

The gene calls are TRBV29-1 and TRBJ1-2, with D perhaps TRBD1 (6 bases). The germline CDR1 and CDR2 sequences are SQVTM and ANQGSEA. The CDR3 runs to 14 residues. With 4 bases removed from V and 3 bases from J, the gap between germline ends came to 15 bases. The CDR3: CSVVVGGHDYGYTF. The CDR3 coding sequence is TGCAGCGTTGTCGTCGGGGGACATGACTATGGCTACACCTTC. Complete variable domain (other parts from reference TRBV29-1 and TRBJ1-2): SAVISQKPSRDICQRGTSLTIQCQVDSQVTMMFWYRQQPGQSLTLIATANQGSEATYESGFVIDKFPISRPNLTFSTLTVSNMSPEDSSIYLCSVVVGGHDYGYTFGSGTRLTVV.

V and J are TRBV2 and TRBJ1-3; possible D gene TRBD1, 6 bases. Germline V gene data show CDR1 as SNHLY and CDR2 as FYNNEI. The CDR3 has 17 residues. V gave up 5 bases and J gave up 0 bases, with 17 bases separating them. The CDR3 region is CASSPDGGSPSGNTIYF. CDR3 bases: TGTGCCAGCAGTCCGGATGGGGGCTCCCCCTCTGGAAACACCATATATTTT.

This chain links TRBV3-1 (or the pseudogene TRBV3-2) with TRBJ1-2; D is uncertain. This CDR3 contains 14 residues. From germline, CDR1 is LGHDT and CDR2 YNNKEL (reference sequence). V was pared by 2 bases and J by 10 bases, with 17 bases between. CDR3 sequence reads: CASSQRRGREIYTF. The CDR3, as DNA: TGTGCCAGCAGCCAACGCCGAGGACGGGAGATCTACACCTTC.

V is TRBV7-3 and J is TRBJ2-2; D ambiguous. V was shortened by 5 bases and J by 7 bases, with 11 bases between the two germline ends. The germline CDR1 and CDR2 sequences are SGHTA and FQGTGA. The CDR3 spans 13 residues. Written as DNA, the CDR3 is TGTGCCAGCAGCATACAGCCGAGCGGGGAGCTGTTTTTT. Translating it yields CASSIQPSGELFF. The whole variable domain, remainder taken from reference TRBV7-3 and TRBJ2-2, is GAGVSQTPSNKVTEKGKYVELRCDPISGHTALYWYRQSLGQGPEFLIYFQGTGAADDSGLPNDRFFAVRPEGSVSTLKIQRTERGDSAVYLCASSIQPSGELFFGEGSRLTVL.

The chain links TRBV27 to TRBJ1-5; possible D gene TRBD1, 6 bases. Germline-derived CDR1 and CDR2 are MNHEY and SMNVEV (reference sequence). Trimming pared 8 bases from V and 4 bases from J, leaving 15 bases between. CDR3 size: 14 residues. CDR3 nucleotides: TGTGCCAGCGGAGCGGGGGGGGCGAATCAGCCCCAGCATTTT. Translation gives CASGAGGANQPQHF.

This chain connects TRBV7-9 to TRBJ1-1; 9 bases fit TRBD1. V lost 5 bases to trimming and J lost 3 bases; unmatched junction nucleotides: 7. This CDR3 region has 15 residues. The germline V gene encodes CDR1 SEHNR and CDR2 FQNEAQ (reference sequence). CDR3 residues: CASSRGQGRDTEAFF. In nucleotides, the CDR3 is TGTGCCAGCAGCAGGGGACAGGGACGAGACACTGAAGCTTTCTTT.

The gene calls are TRBV30 and TRBJ2-2; D is unresolved. This CDR3 contains 14 residues. CDR1 and CDR2 from the germline V gene are GTSNPN and SVGIG (reference sequence). V shed 8 bases and J shed 0 bases, with 13 bases lying between them. CDR3 nucleotides: TGTGCCCACCCAGGAAAAACGAACACCGGGGAGCTGTTTTTT. It codes for CAHPGKTNTGELFF.

The CDR3 reads CAWAGLQNEQFF. The CDR3 nucleotides are TGTGCCTGGGCAGGCCTACAGAATGAGCAGTTCTTC. V gene TRBV30 combines with J gene TRBJ2-1; D is ambiguous. Germline V gene data show CDR1 as GTSNPN and CDR2 as SVGIG (reference sequence). Trimming shortened V by 5 bases and J by 7 bases, and 12 bases separated the two germline ends. The CDR3 runs 12 residues. Combining the CDR3 with reference TRBV30 and TRBJ2-1 gives the whole variable domain SQTIHQWPATLVQPVGSPLSLECTVEGTSNPNLYWYRQAAGRGLQLLFYSVGIGQISSEVPQNLSASRPQDRQFILSSKKLLLSDSGFYLCAWAGLQNEQFFGPGTRLTVL.

This clone was detected once. V and J are TRBV6-5 and TRBJ2-7, with 10 bases aligning to TRBD1. The CDR3 is 14 residues long. The V segment lost 6 bases and the J segment 4 bases; nucleotides outside the gene matches: 6. Germline lookup yields CDR1 MNHEY and CDR2 SVGAGI. CDR3 amino acids: CASSQDRGSYEQYF. In nucleotides, the CDR3 is TGTGCCAGCAGCCAGGACAGGGGGTCTTACGAGCAGTACTTC.

This clone was counted a few times. The V and J genes are TRBV5-1 and TRBJ1-2; D ambiguous. This CDR3 is built from 13 residues. The V and J ends lost 6 bases and 2 bases respectively, with 11 bases between them. From germline, CDR1 is SGHRS and CDR2 YFSETQ. This CDR3 reads CASTPFENYGYTF. CDR3 coding DNA: TGCGCCAGCACCCCGTTTGAAAACTATGGCTACACCTTC. Supplemented by reference TRBV5-1 and TRBJ1-2, the full variable domain reads KAGVTQTPRYLIKTRGQQVTLSCSPISGHRSVSWYQQTPGQGLQFLFEYFSETQRNKGNFPGRFSGRQFSNSRSEMNVSTLELGDSALYLCASTPFENYGYTFGSGTRLTVV.

The chain couples TRBV2 to TRBJ1-1; D not certain. The CDR3 has 13 amino acids. The germline gives CDR1 SNHLY, CDR2 FYNNEI. Deletions cut 6 bases from V and 1 base from J, with 9 bases between. DNA for the CDR3: TGTGCCAGCAGCGTAAACCAGAACACTGAAGCTTTCTTT. Translation: CASSVNQNTEAFF.

V and J are TRBV11-1 and TRBJ1-1; weak D call: TRBD1 (6 bases). Germline CDR1 and CDR2: SGHAT and FQDESV (reference sequence). This CDR3 has 14 amino acids. Trimming removed 3 bases at V and 5 bases at J, with 13 bases between. The CDR3 reads CASSFSQGRTEAFF. CDR3 DNA sequence: TGTGCCAGCAGCTTTTCTCAGGGGAGGACTGAAGCTTTCTTT. The variable domain in full, completed from reference TRBV11-1 and TRBJ1-1, reads EAEVAQSPRYKITEKSQAVAFWCDPISGHATLYWYRQILGQGPELLVQFQDESVVDDSQLPKDRFSAERLKGVDSTLKIQPAELGDSAMYLCASSFSQGRTEAFFGQGTRLTVV.

The rearrangement joins TRBV5-5 to TRBJ2-7; D call uncertain. The germline V gene encodes CDR1 SGHKS and CDR2 YYEKEE (reference sequence). The CDR3 runs 12 residues. V lost 4 bases, J lost 2 bases, and 7 bases lay in between. CDR3 sequence reads: CASSIGTYEQYF. CDR3 in DNA: TGTGCCAGCAGCATAGGGACCTACGAGCAGTACTTC.

The V and J genes are TRBV6-5 and TRBJ1-6; D may be TRBD1 (5 bases). CDR1 MNHEY and CDR2 SVGAGI come from the germline V gene. V shed 7 bases and J shed 8 bases, with 12 bases lying between them. The CDR3 covers 13 residues. The chain's CDR3 is CASKGTSYSPLHF. CDR3 sequence (DNA): TGTGCCAGCAAAGGGACTTCGTATTCACCCCTCCACTTT.

The chain uses TRBV11-2 and TRBJ2-7; possible D gene TRBD2, 6 bases. Germline CDR1 is SGHAT and CDR2 is FQNNGV. The CDR3 length is 16 residues. V was trimmed by 3 bases and J by 4 bases, leaving 19 bases between them. The CDR3 loop reads CASSLVGRGGAYEQYF. The CDR3 coding sequence is TGTGCCAGCAGCTTGGTAGGGCGGGGAGGAGCGTACGAGCAGTACTTC.

The rearrangement uses TRBV23-1 and TRBJ2-6, with 12 bases identical to TRBD1. TRBV23-1 is assigned to the ORF class and has an uncertain function. The V segment lost 4 bases and the J segment 2 bases; nucleotides outside the gene matches: 21. CDR3 length: 23 amino acids. CDR3 coding DNA: TGCGCCAGCAGTCCCCGAATCCCCGGGACAGGGGGCCCCGTACTGACTGGGGCCAACGTCCTGACTTTC. It specifies CASSPRIPGTGGPVLTGANVLTF.